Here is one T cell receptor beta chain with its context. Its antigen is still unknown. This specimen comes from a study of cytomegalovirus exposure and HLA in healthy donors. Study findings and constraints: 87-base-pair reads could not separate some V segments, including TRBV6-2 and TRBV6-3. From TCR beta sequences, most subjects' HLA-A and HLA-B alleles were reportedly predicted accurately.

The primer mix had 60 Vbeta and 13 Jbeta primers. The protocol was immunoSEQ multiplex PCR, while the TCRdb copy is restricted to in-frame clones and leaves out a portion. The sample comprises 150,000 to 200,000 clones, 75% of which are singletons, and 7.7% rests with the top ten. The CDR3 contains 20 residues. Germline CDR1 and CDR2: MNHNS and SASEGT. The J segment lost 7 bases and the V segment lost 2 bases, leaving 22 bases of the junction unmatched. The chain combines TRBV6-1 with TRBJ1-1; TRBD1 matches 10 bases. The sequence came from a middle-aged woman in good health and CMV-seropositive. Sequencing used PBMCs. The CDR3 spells CASSEWRGIRDRGEVGEAFF. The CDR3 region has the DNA TGTGCCAGCAGTGAATGGCGGGGAATCCGGGACAGGGGCGAAGTAGGTGAAGCTTTCTTT.